Listed here are 32 T cell receptor beta chains from one sample, sequenced in a study of cytomegalovirus exposure and HLA in healthy donors. 13 Jbeta primers and 60 Vbeta primers were used for the PCR. The table came from immunoSEQ multiplex PCR; TCRdb's copy has only in-frame clones and leaves some out. Here the sample spans about 150,000 clones, roughly 75% being singletons. The sequencing input was PBMCs. The receptors shown here come from a man in his late teens or twenties in good health and CMV-seropositive.

The chain uses TRBV28 and TRBJ2-3, with 8 bases that match TRBD1. V lost 5 bases and J lost 0; bases outside the gene matches: 4. Germline values: CDR1 MDHEN, CDR2 SYDVKM. There are 15 residues in the CDR3. The CDR3 bases are TGTGCCAGCAGTCTCCGGACAGGGAGCACAGATACGCAGTATTTT. This codes for CASSLRTGSTDTQYF.

The rearrangement uses TRBV7-2 and TRBJ2-7; 9 positions match TRBD1. Germline trimming cut 5 bases from V and 3 bases from J; bases unmatched to any gene: 5. The germline gives CDR1 SGHTA, CDR2 FQGNSA. The CDR3 is 14 amino acids. The CDR3 reads CASSLGGQGYEQYF. CDR3 nucleotides: TGTGCCAGCAGCCTAGGGGGACAGGGCTACGAGCAGTACTTC.

The gene calls are TRBV4-2 and TRBJ1-5, with D perhaps matching TRBD1 (5 bases). The CDR3 has 14 residues. Trimming stripped 1 base from V and 6 bases from J, with 10 bases between. In germline, CDR1 is LGHNA, CDR2 YNFKEQ. DNA of the CDR3: TGTGCCAGCAGCCAAGTCCAGGGCGGTCAGCCCCAGCATTTT. Its protein is CASSQVQGGQPQHF.

This chain uses TRBV5-1 with TRBJ2-1, with TRBD2 matching over 7 bases. CDR1 and CDR2 from the germline V gene are SGHRS and YFSETQ. With 6 bases clipped from V and 5 bases from J, the junction kept 11 bases outside the gene matches. The CDR3 is 15 amino acids. Written as DNA, the CDR3 is TGCGCCAGCACCCCCAGCGGGATAATTAACAATGAGCAGTTCTTC. This encodes CASTPSGIINNEQFF.

The chain employs TRBV7-8 and TRBJ2-1; 10 nucleotides match TRBD2. The V segment lost 4 bases and the J segment 5 bases; nucleotides outside the gene matches: 5. The CDR3 has 15 amino acids. Per the germline V gene, CDR1 is SGHVS and CDR2 is FQNEAQ. The CDR3 nucleotides are TGTGCCAGCAGCTCTCTAGCGGGAGCTAACAATGAGCAGTTCTTC. This codes for CASSSLAGANNEQFF.

CDR3 loop: CASSTIGGSTEAFF. As DNA, the CDR3 is TGTGCCAGCAGCACAATCGGGGGGAGCACTGAAGCTTTCTTT. This sequence joins TRBV6-5 and TRBJ1-1, with D tentatively TRBD1 (5 bases). The length of the CDR3 is 14 residues. The V gene's germline CDR1 is MNHEY and CDR2 SVGAGI. V was pared by 6 bases and J by 4 bases, with 15 bases between.

The CDR3 spells CASSSTFTTGTGGKETQYF. CDR3 DNA: TGTGCCAGCAGCTCTACTTTTACAACCGGGACAGGGGGGAAAGAGACCCAGTACTTC. The genes are TRBV11-2 and TRBJ2-5, with TRBD1 identical over 11 bases. Germline V gene sequence: CDR1 SGHAT, CDR2 FQNNGV. This CDR3 has 19 amino acids. The V and J ends lost 4 bases and 3 bases, in that order; junction bases with no gene match: 16.

V usage is TRBV13 and J usage is TRBJ1-1; TRBD1 aligns across 8 bases. Trimming at V came to 5 bases and at J to 5 bases, leaving 7 bases not matched to a gene. CDR3 length: 14 residues. CDR1 is PRHDT and CDR2 is FYEKMQ in the germline V gene (reference sequence). The CDR3 sequence is CASSIRQGRTEAFF. In nucleotides, the CDR3 is TGTGCCAGCAGCATTCGACAGGGGCGGACTGAAGCTTTCTTT.

The V call is TRBV6-6, the J call TRBJ1-3; no reliable D call. CDR3 size: 16 residues. The ends were cut back, 0 bases at V and 0 bases at J, with 9 bases in the middle. Germline V gives CDR1 MNHNY, CDR2 SVGAGI (reference sequence). The CDR3 loop is CASSYSPGSSGNTIYF. CDR3 nucleotides: TGTGCCAGCAGTTACTCCCCGGGAAGCTCTGGAAACACCATATATTTT.

The chain employs TRBV7-9 and TRBJ2-3, with D tentatively TRBD1 (5 bases). The germline V gene has CDR1 SEHNR and CDR2 FQNEAQ (reference sequence). The CDR3 totals 14 residues. V lost 0 bases and J 4 bases, leaving 8 bases between the germline ends. The CDR3 nucleotides read TGTGCCAGCAGCTTAGCCCCAGGGTCAGATACGCAGTATTTT. Protein: CASSLAPGSDTQYF.

CDR3 in DNA: TGTGCCAGCAGCGTTGGTGCAGGGGCTGGAAACACCATATATTTT. Translation: CASSVGAGAGNTIYF. The V gene is TRBV6-1, the J gene TRBJ1-3; a possible D gene is TRBD1 (6 bases). The V gene lost 6 bases and the J gene lost 2 bases, with 14 bases spanning the gap. Germline loops: CDR1 MNHNS, CDR2 SASEGT. The CDR3 has 15 amino acids.

The J gene is TRBJ2-7, the V gene TRBV7-8, with 8 bases lining up with TRBD1. Trimming removed 5 bases from V and 2 bases from J; junction bases left unmatched: 20. The CDR3 totals 19 residues. Germline V CDR1 and CDR2: SGHVS, FQNEAQ. The CDR3 here is CASSMRTGKRALSTYEQYF. The CDR3 DNA reads as TGTGCCAGCAGCATGAGGACAGGGAAGAGGGCTCTCTCCACCTACGAGCAGTACTTC.

The CDR3 DNA reads as TGTGCCAGCAGTGCTCCGTGGGGGCGAGAGACTAATGAAAAACTGTTTTTT. Translated: CASSAPWGRETNEKLFF. The chain employs TRBV2 and TRBJ1-4; D perhaps matches TRBD1 (6 bases). CDR1 and CDR2 (germline): SNHLY, FYNNEI. V lost 4 bases and J lost 2, with 17 bases in between. The CDR3 runs 17 residues.

This clone appeared a few times. The chain is built from TRBV18 and TRBJ2-7, with 8 bases aligning to TRBD2. The CDR3 covers 14 residues. V gave up 6 bases and J gave up 0 bases; unmatched junction bases: 4. Germline CDR1 is KGHSH and CDR2 is LQKENI. CDR3 nucleotides: TGTGCCAGCTCGCGGACTAGCTACTCCTACGAGCAGTACTTC. It codes for CASSRTSYSYEQYF.

The chain carries TRBV28 and TRBJ1-6; TRBD1 aligns across 7 bases. V lost 3 bases and J lost 7; bases outside the gene matches: 9. This CDR3 is built from 16 residues. In germline, CDR1 is MDHEN, CDR2 SYDVKM. As DNA, the CDR3 is TGTGCCAGCAGTTTCCTAGGGGACAGCCGGAATTCACCCCTCCACTTT. Translated, it gives CASSFLGDSRNSPLHF. The variable domain in full, completed from reference TRBV28 and TRBJ1-6, reads DVKVTQSSRYLVKRTGEKVFLECVQDMDHENMFWYRQDPGLGLRLIYFSYDVKMKEKGDIPEGYSVSREKKERFSLILESASTNQTSMYLCASSFLGDSRNSPLHFGNGTRLTVT.

Concerning this clone itself: The junction departs from germline at one end; a sequencing error may be responsible. The V call is TRBV28, the J call TRBJ1-2; no clear D gene. Germline CDR1 MDHEN, CDR2 SYDVKM. The CDR3 runs 12 residues. The CDR3 loop is CASSFSNYGYPF. CDR3 nucleotides: TGTGCCAGCAGTTTCTCGAACTATGGCTACCCCTTC.

The CDR3, as DNA: TGCGCCAGCAGCCCGGAGGGGGCAGGAGGCAATCAGCCCCAGCATTTT. Translation: CASSPEGAGGNQPQHF. The V gene is TRBV5-1, the J gene TRBJ1-5; 7 bases line up with TRBD1. The CDR3 is 16 residues long. V dropped 4 bases and J dropped 2; count of bases not matched to a gene: 9. Germline loops: CDR1 SGHRS, CDR2 YFSETQ.

Only a few counts were recorded for this clone. This chain connects TRBV30 to TRBJ2-3; 9 bases match TRBD2. Germline V gives CDR1 GTSNPN, CDR2 SVGIG (reference sequence). J gave up 6 bases and V 4 bases, and 8 bases lay outside the gene matches. This CDR3 is 14 amino acids long. The CDR3 region is CAWKGLARMDTQYF. CDR3 DNA sequence: TGTGCCTGGAAGGGACTAGCACGAATGGATACGCAGTATTTT. The whole variable domain, filled in from reference TRBV30 and TRBJ2-3, reads SQTIHQWPATLVQPVGSPLSLECTVEGTSNPNLYWYRQAAGRGLQLLFYSVGIGQISSEVPQNLSASRPQDRQFILSSKKLLLSDSGFYLCAWKGLARMDTQYFGPGTRLTVL.

This clone showed up just once. This sequence joins TRBV27 and TRBJ2-1, with 16 bases aligning to TRBD2. CDR1 MNHEY and CDR2 SMNVEV come from the germline V gene (reference sequence). This CDR3 comprises 18 residues. The ends lost 6 bases at V and 0 bases at J; junction bases unmatched: 5. The CDR3 nucleotides are TGTGCCAGCAGAGGGACTAGCGGGAGGGTGAGCTCCTACAATGAGCAGTTCTTC. It specifies CASRGTSGRVSSYNEQFF.

In the case of this clone: Germline and junction disagree at one end, which may indicate a read error. J is TRBJ2-2 and V is TRBV7-9, with D maybe TRBD1 (7 bases). Germline V gene lookup returns CDR1 SEHNR and CDR2 FQNEAQ (reference sequence). The CDR3 has 13 amino acids. CDR3 loop: CATGTVNTGGLFF. CDR3 nucleotide sequence: TGTGCCACCGGGACAGTCAACACCGGGGGGCTGTTTTTT.

V and J are TRBV28 and TRBJ1-5; D gene uncertain. Trimming removed 5 bases from V and 4 bases from J, with 18 bases in between. This CDR3 region has 16 residues. CDR1 and CDR2 from the germline V gene are MDHEN and SYDVKM. The DNA of the CDR3 is TGTGCCAGCAGTCAGGACTTCGGGGAACCAAATCAGCCCCAGCATTTT. The encoded protein is CASSQDFGEPNQPQHF. Drawing the rest from reference TRBV28 and TRBJ1-5, the complete variable domain is DVKVTQSSRYLVKRTGEKVFLECVQDMDHENMFWYRQDPGLGLRLIYFSYDVKMKEKGDIPEGYSVSREKKERFSLILESASTNQTSMYLCASSQDFGEPNQPQHFGDGTRLSIL.

The chain is built from TRBV27 and TRBJ2-3, with a weak D call TRBD2 (6 bases). Trimming shortened V by 7 bases and J by 6 bases, and 20 bases separated the two germline ends. Germline CDR1 reads MNHEY; CDR2 reads SMNVEV (reference sequence). The CDR3 runs 15 residues. In DNA form, the CDR3 reads TGTGCCAGCACCTCTAGGGGAGGCCAGTCCGATACGCAGTATTTT. This encodes CASTSRGGQSDTQYF.

The CDR3: CASKGTGGTDTQYF. The DNA of the CDR3 is TGTGCCAGCAAAGGGACAGGGGGCACAGATACGCAGTATTTT. This chain links TRBV4-2 with TRBJ2-3; 10 bases fit TRBD1. Germline V lookup: CDR1 LGHNA, CDR2 YNFKEQ. The CDR3 is made up of 14 amino acids. The V segment lost 7 bases and the J segment 1 base; nucleotides outside the gene matches: 2.

The J gene is TRBJ2-7, the V gene TRBV5-1, with 11 positions matching TRBD2. Germline assignment: CDR1 SGHRS and CDR2 YFSETQ. The length of the CDR3 is 17 residues. V was clipped by 3 bases and J by 2 bases; unmatched bases: 10. The CDR3 is CASSSGVTSGSAYEQYF. Here the CDR3 DNA reads TGCGCCAGCAGCTCGGGCGTAACTAGCGGGAGTGCCTACGAGCAGTACTTC.

The rearrangement uses TRBV6-5 and TRBJ2-1, with 7 bases matching TRBD2. The CDR3 extends over 15 amino acids. Per the germline V gene, CDR1 is MNHEY and CDR2 is SVGAGI. After removal of 4 bases from V and 4 bases from J, the junction contained 7 bases not matched to a gene. The DNA of the CDR3 is TGTGCCAGCAGTTCATCCCTAGCGGATTACAATGAGCAGTTCTTC. Protein: CASSSSLADYNEQFF.

This clone was counted a single time. J is TRBJ2-7 and V is TRBV19, with 11 bases aligning to TRBD2. The CDR3 sequence is 16 residues long. Germline V CDR1 and CDR2: LNHDA, SQIVND (reference sequence). V was pared by 5 bases and J by 3 bases, with 9 bases of the junction left unmatched. The CDR3 is CASSPPTSGDFYEQYF. The CDR3 coding sequence is TGTGCCAGTAGTCCGCCGACTAGCGGGGATTTCTACGAGCAGTACTTC.

The chain couples TRBV2 to TRBJ2-7, with TRBD1 as a possible D gene (6 bases). Germline V lookup: CDR1 SNHLY, CDR2 FYNNEI. The CDR3 is 14 residues long. Trimming pared 4 bases from V and 2 bases from J, leaving 12 bases between. CDR3 amino acids: CASSGTVIAYEQYF. As DNA, the CDR3 is TGTGCCAGCAGTGGGACAGTAATCGCCTACGAGCAGTACTTC.

This clone was detected only once. The CDR3 nucleotides read TGTGCCACCCCAGCCGGCGGCCGCTCCATGGAGACCCAGTACTTC. As protein: CATPAGGRSMETQYF. The chain links TRBV9 to TRBJ2-5; D not resolved. Germline V lookup: CDR1 SGDLS, CDR2 YYNGEE. The V end was cut by 9 bases, the J end by 5 bases, with 23 bases between. CDR3 length: 15 amino acids.

The V call is TRBV27, the J call TRBJ1-5, with TRBD1 as a possible D gene (5 bases). The CDR3 covers 15 residues. Looked up from germline, CDR1 is MNHEY and CDR2 is SMNVEV (reference sequence). V was cut by 8 bases and J by 1 base, with 15 bases left in between. CDR3 in amino acids: CASRPRVTSNQPQHF. The CDR3 nucleotides read TGTGCCAGCCGACCCAGGGTGACAAGCAATCAGCCCCAGCATTTT.

This clone was counted between two and nine times. The rearrangement uses TRBV7-3 and TRBJ2-7; TRBD1 aligns across 8 bases. Germline CDR1 SGHTA, CDR2 FQGTGA. V lost 0 bases and J lost 2; bases outside the gene matches: 3. This CDR3 region has 15 residues. In DNA, the CDR3 is TGTGCCAGCAGCTTAACCCCAGGGGGCGCCTACGAGCAGTACTTC. Protein: CASSLTPGGAYEQYF.

The rearrangement uses TRBV28 and TRBJ2-7; D uncertain. Germline values: CDR1 MDHEN, CDR2 SYDVKM. The CDR3 covers 14 residues. V was cut by 5 bases and J by 7 bases, with 18 bases left in between. CDR3: CASSPGPGFIEQYF. As DNA, the CDR3 is TGTGCCAGCAGTCCCGGCCCGGGTTTCATTGAGCAGTACTTC.

This clone was observed a handful of times. The V and J genes are TRBV9 and TRBJ1-3; D unresolved. V was cut by 8 bases and J by 4 bases, with 19 bases left in between. Germline CDR1 SGDLS, CDR2 YYNGEE. The CDR3 loop spans 15 amino acids. The CDR3 nucleotides read TGTGCCAGTGGCTCGACTCCTTCTTGGGGAAACACCATATATTTT. Translation: CASGSTPSWGNTIYF.